This TCR beta chain comes out of a study of cytotoxic CD8 clonotypes in ibrutinib-treated CLL. Trimming took off 7 bases at V and 8 bases at J, with 17 bases between the two ends. This CDR3 contains 13 residues. Germline V gene sequence: CDR1 SNHLY, CDR2 FYNNEI. There are a few counts of this clone. Its antigen is not known. Libraries were prepared by immunoSEQ multiplex PCR; TCRdb keeps only in-frame clonotypes and omits some of them. The sample holds approximately 30,000 clones; less than 60% are singletons and the top ten take approximately 5%. Study findings and constraints: Clonality went higher at ibrutinib response and then dropped back toward baseline at progression.

The specimen comprised PBMCs, sampled before ibrutinib treatment. The chain couples TRBV2 to TRBJ1-2; D is ambiguous. The receptor was isolated from a human donor with chronic lymphocytic leukemia. CDR3 DNA sequence: TGTGCCAGCACCGCCTGGCAGGCGGAGGGCTACACCTTC. This encodes CASTAWQAEGYTF.